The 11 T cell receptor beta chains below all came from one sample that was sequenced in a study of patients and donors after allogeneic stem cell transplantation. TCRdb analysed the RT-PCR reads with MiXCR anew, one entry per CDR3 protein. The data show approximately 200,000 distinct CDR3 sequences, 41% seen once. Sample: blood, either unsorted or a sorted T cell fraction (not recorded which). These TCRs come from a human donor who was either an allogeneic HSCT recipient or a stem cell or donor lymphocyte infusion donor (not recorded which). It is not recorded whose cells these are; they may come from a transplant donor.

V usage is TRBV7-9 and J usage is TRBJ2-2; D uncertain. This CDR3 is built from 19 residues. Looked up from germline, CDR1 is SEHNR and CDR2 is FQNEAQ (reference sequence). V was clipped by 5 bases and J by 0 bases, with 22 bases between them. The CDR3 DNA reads TGTGCCAGCAGCCCACTACAGCTTCCACCGCGGACGAACACCGGGGAGCTGTTTTTT. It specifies CASSPLQLPPRTNTGELFF. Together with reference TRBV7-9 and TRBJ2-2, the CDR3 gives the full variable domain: DTGVSQNPRHKITKRGQNVTFRCDPISEHNRLYWYRQTLGQGPEFLTYFQNEAQLEKSRLLSDRFSAERPKGSFSTLEIQRTEQGDSAMYLCASSPLQLPPRTNTGELFFGEGSRLTVL.

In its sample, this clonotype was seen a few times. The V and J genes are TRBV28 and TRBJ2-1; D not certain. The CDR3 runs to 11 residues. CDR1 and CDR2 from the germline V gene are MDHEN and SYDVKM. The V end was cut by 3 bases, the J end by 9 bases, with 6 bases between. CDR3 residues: CASSFSVEQFF. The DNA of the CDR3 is TGTGCCAGCAGTTTCAGCGTTGAGCAGTTCTTC.

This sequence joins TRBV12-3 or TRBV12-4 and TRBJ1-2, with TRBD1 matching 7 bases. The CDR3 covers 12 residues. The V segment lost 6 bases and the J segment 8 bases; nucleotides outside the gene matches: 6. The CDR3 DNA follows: TGTGCCAGCAGGACAGGGTACGACGGCTACACCTTC. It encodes CASRTGYDGYTF.

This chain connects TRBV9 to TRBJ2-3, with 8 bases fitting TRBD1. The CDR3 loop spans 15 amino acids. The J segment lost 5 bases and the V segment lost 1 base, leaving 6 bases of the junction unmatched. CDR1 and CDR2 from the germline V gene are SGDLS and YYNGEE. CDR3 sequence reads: CASSVLRGQGDTQYF. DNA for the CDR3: TGTGCCAGCAGCGTACTCAGGGGGCAGGGAGATACGCAGTATTTT.

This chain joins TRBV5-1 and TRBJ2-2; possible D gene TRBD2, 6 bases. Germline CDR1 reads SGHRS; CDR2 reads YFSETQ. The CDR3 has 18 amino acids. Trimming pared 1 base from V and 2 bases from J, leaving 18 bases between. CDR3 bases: TGCGCCAGCAGCTTGAGAGGCGGGGCGGGACCAAACACCGGGGAGCTGTTTTTT. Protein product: CASSLRGGAGPNTGELFF.

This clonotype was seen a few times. The CDR3 protein is CASSLGSGQGAFQPQHF. The CDR3 bases are TGTGCCAGCAGCTTGGGTTCGGGACAGGGGGCCTTTCAGCCCCAGCATTTT. V is TRBV5-5 and J is TRBJ1-5; 12 positions match TRBD1. Germline-derived CDR1 and CDR2 are SGHKS and YYEKEE (reference sequence). With 0 bases clipped from V and 6 bases from J, the junction kept 7 bases outside the gene matches. There are 17 residues in the CDR3. Based on the CDR3 plus reference TRBV5-5 and TRBJ1-5, the full variable domain is DAGVTQSPTHLIKTRGQQVTLRCSPISGHKSVSWYQQVLGQGPQFIFQYYEKEERGRGNFPDRFSARQFPNYSSELNVNALLLGDSALYLCASSLGSGQGAFQPQHFGDGTRLSIL.

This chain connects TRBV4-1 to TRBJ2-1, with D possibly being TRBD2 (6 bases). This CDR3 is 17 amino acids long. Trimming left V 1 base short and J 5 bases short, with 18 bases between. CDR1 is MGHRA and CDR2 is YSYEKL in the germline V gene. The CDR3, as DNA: TGCGCCAGCAGCCAAGTAAATTTTCGGGAGAGGAACAATGAGCAGTTCTTC. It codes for CASSQVNFRERNNEQFF.

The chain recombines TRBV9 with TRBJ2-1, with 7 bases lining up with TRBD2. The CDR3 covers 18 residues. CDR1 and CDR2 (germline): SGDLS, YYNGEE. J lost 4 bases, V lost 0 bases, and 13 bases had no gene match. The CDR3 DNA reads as TGTGCCAGCAGCGTAGGAAACCCTGGACTAGGCAAATACAATGAGCAGTTCTTC. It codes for CASSVGNPGLGKYNEQFF.

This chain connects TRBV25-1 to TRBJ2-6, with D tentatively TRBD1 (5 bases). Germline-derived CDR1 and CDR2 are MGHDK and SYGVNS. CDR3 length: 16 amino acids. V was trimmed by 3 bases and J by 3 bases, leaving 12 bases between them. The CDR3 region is CASSDFPGNGANVLTF. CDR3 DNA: TGTGCCAGCAGTGATTTCCCAGGGAATGGGGCCAACGTCCTGACTTTC.

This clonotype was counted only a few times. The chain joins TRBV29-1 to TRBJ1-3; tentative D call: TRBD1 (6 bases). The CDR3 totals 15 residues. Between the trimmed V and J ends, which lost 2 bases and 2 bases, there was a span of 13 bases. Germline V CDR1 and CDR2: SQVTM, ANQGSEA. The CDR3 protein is CSVELLAGAGNTIYF. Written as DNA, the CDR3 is TGCAGCGTTGAATTGTTGGCAGGGGCTGGAAACACCATATATTTT.

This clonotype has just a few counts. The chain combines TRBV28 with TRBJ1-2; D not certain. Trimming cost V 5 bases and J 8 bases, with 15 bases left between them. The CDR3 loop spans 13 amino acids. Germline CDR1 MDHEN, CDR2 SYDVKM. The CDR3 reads CASSPYSPEGYTF. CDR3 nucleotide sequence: TGTGCCAGCAGTCCCTATAGCCCCGAGGGCTACACCTTC.